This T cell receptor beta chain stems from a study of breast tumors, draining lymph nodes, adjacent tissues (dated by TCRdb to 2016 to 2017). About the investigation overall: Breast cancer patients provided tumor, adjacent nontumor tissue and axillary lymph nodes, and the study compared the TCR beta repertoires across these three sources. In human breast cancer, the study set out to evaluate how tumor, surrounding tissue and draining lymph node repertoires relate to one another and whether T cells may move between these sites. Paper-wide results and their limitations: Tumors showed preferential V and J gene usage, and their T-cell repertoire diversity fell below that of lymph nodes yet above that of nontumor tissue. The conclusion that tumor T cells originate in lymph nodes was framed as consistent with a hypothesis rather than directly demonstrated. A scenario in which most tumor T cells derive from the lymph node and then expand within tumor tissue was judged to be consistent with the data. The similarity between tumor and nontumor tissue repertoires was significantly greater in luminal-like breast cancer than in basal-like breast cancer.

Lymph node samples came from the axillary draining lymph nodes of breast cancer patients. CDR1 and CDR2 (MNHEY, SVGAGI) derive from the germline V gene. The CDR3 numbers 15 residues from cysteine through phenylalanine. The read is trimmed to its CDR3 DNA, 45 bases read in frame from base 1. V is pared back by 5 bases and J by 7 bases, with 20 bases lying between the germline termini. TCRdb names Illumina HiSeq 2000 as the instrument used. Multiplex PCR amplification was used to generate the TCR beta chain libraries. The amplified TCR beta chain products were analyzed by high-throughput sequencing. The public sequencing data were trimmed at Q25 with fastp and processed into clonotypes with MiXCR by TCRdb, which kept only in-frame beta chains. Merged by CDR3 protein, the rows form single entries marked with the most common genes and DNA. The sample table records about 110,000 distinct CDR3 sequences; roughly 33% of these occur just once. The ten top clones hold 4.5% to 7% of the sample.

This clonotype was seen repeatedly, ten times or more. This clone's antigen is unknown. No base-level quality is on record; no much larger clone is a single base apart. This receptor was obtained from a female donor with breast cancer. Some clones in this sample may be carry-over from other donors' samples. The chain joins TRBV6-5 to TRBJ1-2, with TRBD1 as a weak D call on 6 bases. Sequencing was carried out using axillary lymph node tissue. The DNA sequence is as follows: TGTGCCAGCAGTCTAGGACAGTTCGGGGGGGGTGGCTACACCTTC. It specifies CASSLGQFGGGGYTF.